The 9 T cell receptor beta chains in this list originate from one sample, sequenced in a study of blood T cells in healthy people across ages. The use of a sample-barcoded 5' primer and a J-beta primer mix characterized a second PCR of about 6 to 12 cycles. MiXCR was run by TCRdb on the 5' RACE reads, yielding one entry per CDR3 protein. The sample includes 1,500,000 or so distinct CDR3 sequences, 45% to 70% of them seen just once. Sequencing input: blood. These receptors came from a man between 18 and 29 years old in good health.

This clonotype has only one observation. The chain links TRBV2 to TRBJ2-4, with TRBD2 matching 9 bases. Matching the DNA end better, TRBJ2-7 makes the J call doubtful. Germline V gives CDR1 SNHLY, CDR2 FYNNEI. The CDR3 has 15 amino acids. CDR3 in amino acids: CASPSRGLALLEQYF. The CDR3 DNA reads TGTGCCAGCCCCTCGAGGGGACTAGCCTTACTCGAGCAGTACTTC.

The DNA of the CDR3 is TGTGCCAGCAGCCGCTACAGCGGGATCGGGTACAATGAGCAGTTCTTC. Translated: CASSRYSGIGYNEQFF. The chain couples TRBV4-2 to TRBJ2-1, with TRBD2 identical over 7 bases. The CDR3 totals 16 residues. Trimming took 4 bases from V and 4 from J; bases not matched to a gene: 10. Per the germline V gene, CDR1 is LGHNA and CDR2 is YNFKEQ.

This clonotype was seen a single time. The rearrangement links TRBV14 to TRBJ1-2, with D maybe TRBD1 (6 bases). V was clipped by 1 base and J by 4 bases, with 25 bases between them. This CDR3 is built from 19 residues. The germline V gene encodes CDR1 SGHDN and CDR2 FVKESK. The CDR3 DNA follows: TGTGCCAGCAGCCAAGGAAGGGTTCTCCGACACAGGGAAACCTATGGCTACACCTTC. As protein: CASSQGRVLRHRETYGYTF.

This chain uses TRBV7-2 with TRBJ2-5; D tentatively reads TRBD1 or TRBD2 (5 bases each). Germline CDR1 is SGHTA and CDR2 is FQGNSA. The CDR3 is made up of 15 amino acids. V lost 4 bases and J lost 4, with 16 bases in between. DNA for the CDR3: TGTGCCAGCAGCTACACGGGACCCCAAACAGAGACCCAGTACTTC. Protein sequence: CASSYTGPQTETQYF.

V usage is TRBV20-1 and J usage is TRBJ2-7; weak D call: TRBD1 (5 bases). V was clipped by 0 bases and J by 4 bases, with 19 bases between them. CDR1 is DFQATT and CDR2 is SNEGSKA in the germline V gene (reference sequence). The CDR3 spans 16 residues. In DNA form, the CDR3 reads TGCAGTGCTAGAGATCAACAGGTGGTTTCTACTTACGAGCAGTACTTC. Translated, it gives CSARDQQVVSTYEQYF.

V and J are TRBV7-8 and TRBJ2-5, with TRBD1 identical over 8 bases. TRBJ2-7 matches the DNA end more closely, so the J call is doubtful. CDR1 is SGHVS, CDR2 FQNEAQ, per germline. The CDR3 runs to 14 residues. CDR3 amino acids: CASSPGSGGSEQYF. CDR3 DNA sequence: TGTGCCAGCAGCCCCGGCTCAGGGGGCAGCGAGCAGTACTTC.

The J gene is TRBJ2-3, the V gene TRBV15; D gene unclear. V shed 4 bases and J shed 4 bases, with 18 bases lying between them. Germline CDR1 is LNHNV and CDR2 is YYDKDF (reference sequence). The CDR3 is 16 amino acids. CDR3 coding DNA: TGTGCCACCAGCACAACCTTCGCTAGTCTCTCAGATACGCAGTATTTT. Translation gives CATSTTFASLSDTQYF.

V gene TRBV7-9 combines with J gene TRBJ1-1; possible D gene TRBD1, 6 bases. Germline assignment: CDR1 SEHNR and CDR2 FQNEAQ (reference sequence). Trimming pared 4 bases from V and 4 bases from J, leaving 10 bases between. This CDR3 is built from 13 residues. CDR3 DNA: TGTGCCAGCAGCTACAGGGAGGGCACTGAAGCTTTCTTT. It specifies CASSYREGTEAFF.

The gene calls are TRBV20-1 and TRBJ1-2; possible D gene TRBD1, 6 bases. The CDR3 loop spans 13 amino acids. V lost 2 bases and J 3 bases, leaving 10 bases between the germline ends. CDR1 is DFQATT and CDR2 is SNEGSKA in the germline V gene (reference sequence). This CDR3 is CSARPDRHYGYTF. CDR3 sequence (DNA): TGCAGTGCTAGACCGGACAGACACTATGGCTACACCTTC.